This T cell receptor beta chain derives from a study of blood T cell repertoires in COVID-19. Study as a whole: PBMCs, B-cell-depleted T cells, or T cells were the source of the cDNA or gDNA that made up the material.

Under the authors' procedure: Amplification with reference gene primers provided the estimates of nucleated cell counts. Some clones are missing from TCRdb's copy, which holds only in-frame ones; the method was immunoSEQ multiplex PCR. Clone size and V and J calls were adopted from that table, with D and trimming inferred from the DNA. This sample carries fewer than 450,000 clones, 90% to 95% of them seen once, and the ten largest clones take around 3.3%. The TCR originated in a woman under 30 who had recovered from COVID-19. Material for sequencing was peripheral blood.

CDR3 in amino acids: CASNAGFEQFF. The CDR3 DNA is TGTGCCAGCAATGCGGGTTTTGAGCAGTTCTTC. This chain uses TRBV12-3 or TRBV12-4 with TRBJ2-1; TRBD2 is a possible D gene (5 bases). The CDR3 runs to 11 residues. The germline V and J ends were trimmed by 7 bases and 9 bases, with 10 bases remaining between them.